This TCR beta chain was captured in a study of T cell changes during pregnancy in multiple sclerosis. Sequencing used immunoSEQ multiplex PCR; TCRdb keeps in-frame clones, though not all of them. There are 75,000 to 100,000 clones in the sample; approximately 90% occur only once, and 0.7% to 0.9% lies in the top ten. The germline CDR1 and CDR2 sequences are LGHNA and YNFKEQ. V gave up 0 bases and J gave up 3 bases; unmatched junction bases: 9. This CDR3 region has 17 residues. Sequenced material: peripheral blood, taken in the second trimester of pregnancy. The chain joins TRBV4-2 to TRBJ2-7; 9 positions agree with TRBD1. This receptor was obtained from a female donor in good health, enrolled as a control in a pregnancy study. The CDR3 is CASSQDRMRDRDYEQYF. CDR3 DNA sequence: TGTGCCAGCAGCCAAGATCGGATGAGGGACAGGGACTACGAGCAGTACTTC.